This TCR beta chain was sequenced for a study of shared clonotypes between healthy human individuals. In the study overall: The study enrolled two women and three men aged 18 to 49. Study results and caveats: Researchers found naive subsets generally carried larger estimated richness than memory subsets. The sharing of 4% to 5.5% of naive CD4 clonotypes was seen across several donors.

The V gene end was trimmed by 1 base and the J gene end by 0 bases; junction bases not matched to a gene: 5. The germline V gene has CDR1 SEHNR and CDR2 FQNEAQ (reference sequence). CDR3 length: 17 amino acids. On this clone itself: Antigen specificity is unknown.

Naive CD8 isolation took CD45RO-negative cells positively selected for CCR7 and excluded terminally differentiated effector memory CD45RA+ cells. Method: immunoSEQ multiplex PCR; TCRdb's copy keeps in-frame clones and lacks some. Of about 2 million clones listed, about 95% are singletons. The TCR comes from a young man in good health. J is TRBJ1-1 and V is TRBV7-9; 10 bases are shared with TRBD1. What was sequenced was naive CD8+ T cells sorted from blood. This chain's CDR3 is CASSLETGGLMNTEAFF. In nucleotides, the CDR3 is TGTGCCAGCAGCTTAGAGACAGGGGGCCTCATGAACACTGAAGCTTTCTTT.